A selection of T cell receptor beta chains follows, all from one sample in a study of cytotoxic CD8 clonotypes in ibrutinib-treated CLL. Sequencing was performed with immunoSEQ multiplex PCR; in TCRdb, only in-frame clones are kept and a portion is missing. There are 250,000 or so clones in the sample; 70% occur only once, and 15% lies in the top ten. Source: PBMCs, taken after 24 months of ibrutinib treatment. These receptor sequences come from a human donor with chronic lymphocytic leukemia. CDR3s leave out the opening cysteine and the closing phenylalanine or tryptophan. The order of the fields is V gene, J gene, CDR3 protein.

>TRBV28|TRBJ1-2
ASTWGGPYGYT
>TRBV18|TRBJ1-1
ASSRDNLEAF
>TRBV9|TRBJ2-7
ASSERGDWNYEQY
>TRBV5-6|TRBJ2-1
ASSLAGLTYEQF
>TRBV15|TRBJ2-7
ATSSPNRDNYEQY
>TRBV18|TRBJ2-7
ASSPRAFMDEQY
>TRBV27|TRBJ1-5
ASSPGQGGDQPQH
>TRBV28|TRBJ2-7
ASSLWGPSSYEQY
>TRBV9|TRBJ2-7
ASSSGVAHEQY
>TRBV4-1|TRBJ2-4
ASSQDTAGGNVLAKNIQY
>TRBV11-3|TRBJ2-7
ASRTTGGEQY
>TRBV7-9|TRBJ2-1
ASSWDGYNEQF
>TRBV5-1|TRBJ2-1
ASSLGTGGPNEQF
>TRBV28|TRBJ1-2
ASSLERQGYT
>TRBV15|TRBJ2-5
ATSRDLGAETQY
>TRBV28|TRBJ2-5
ASSPRRWAATSSYETQY
>TRBV9|TRBJ1-5
ASSVGVNSNQPQH
>TRBV6-6|TRBJ2-7
ASSYSLAGLPYEQY
>TRBV5-4|TRBJ1-5
ASSLWGRDQPQH
>TRBV2|TRBJ1-2
ASSGTFERAT
>TRBV10-3|TRBJ1-2
AISESRGRGGGYT
>TRBV7-7|TRBJ2-1
ASSYRLSSYNEQF
>TRBV7-9|TRBJ1-5
ASSLVDSSQPQH
>TRBV29-1|TRBJ1-2
SVPMASGYT
>TRBV28|TRBJ2-7
ASSLYAAYEQY
>TRBV25-1|TRBJ2-1
ASSDGGSSYNEQF
>TRBV5-1|TRBJ1-1
ASSPTGNTEAF
>TRBV5-6|TRBJ2-7
ASSPRLAPRRDEQY
>TRBV7-8|TRBJ2-1
ASSLPRLRDSRGDEQF
>TRBV30|TRBJ1-1
AWSTGAGVTEAF
>TRBV7-9|TRBJ1-1
ASTPKEGGGVGEAF
>TRBV4-3|TRBJ2-1
ASSHWTSGNEQF
>TRBV28|TRBJ2-5
ASSFAQSLLMETQY
>TRBV5-1|TRBJ2-5
ASSFLQETQY
>TRBV5-6|TRBJ1-4
ASSSLGSQYEKLF
>TRBV6-5|TRBJ2-1
ASRHPGGYEQF
>TRBV4-3|TRBJ1-2
ASSQGAGVREDYT
>TRBV6-5|TRBJ2-2
ASSYGAPGTGELF
>TRBV27|TRBJ2-7
ASSLGGRFSYEQY
>TRBV5-1|TRBJ1-3
ASSSRDSSGNTIY
>TRBV28|TRBJ1-2
ATSLDGSGYT
>TRBV6-1|TRBJ2-2
ASERPTGSAGELF
>TRBV7-8|TRBJ1-1
ASSPHPGQGATEAF
>TRBV6-6|TRBJ2-7
ASSYPGQGEVGQY
>TRBV29-1|TRBJ2-1
SVEGSTGGADEQF
>TRBV7-9|TRBJ2-7
ASSFLDSHEQY
>TRBV6-5|TRBJ1-2
ASSEGPGYGYT
>TRBV27|TRBJ2-3
ASRGVTQY